This T cell receptor (beta chain) was documented in a study of identical twins. General study findings and limits: The authors drew conclusions from cross-sectional statistical analysis rather than following the same donors. A lower insertion count was a feature of abundant cord blood beta clonotypes, with no such feature in memory repertoires.

The J segment lost 3 bases and the V segment lost 8 bases, leaving 6 bases of the junction unmatched. The CDR3 has 14 residues. The germline V gene has CDR1 KGHSH and CDR2 LQKENI. This clonotype was recorded many times. Its cognate antigen is unknown. Each CDR3 protein gets one entry after TCRdb re-called the 5' RACE reads with MiXCR. The sample contains 550,000 to 800,000 distinct CDR3 sequences, about 7% of which appear only once. In addition, the sample was reused for a study of yellow fever vaccine responses in identical twins.

The receptor was derived from a woman aged 18-29 years in good health. V usage is TRBV18 and J usage is TRBJ2-7; TRBD2 matches 11 bases. The sequenced material came from PBMCs. CDR3: CASSPGTSGYEQYF. CDR3 DNA sequence: TGTGCCAGCAGTCCCGGGACTAGCGGCTACGAGCAGTACTTC. The full variable domain, its missing parts supplied by reference TRBV18 and TRBJ2-7, is NAGVMQNPRHLVRRRGQEARLRCSPMKGHSHVYWYRQLPEEGLKFMVYLQKENIIDESGMPKERFSAEFPKEGPSILRIQQVVRGDSAAYFCASSPGTSGYEQYFGPGTRLTVT.